These 20 T cell receptor beta chains originate from one sample sequenced in a study of technical replicates of blood from several donors. The method was immunoSEQ multiplex PCR; TCRdb's version includes in-frame clones alone and lacks a portion of them. Counted here are tens of thousands of clones, roughly nine tenths occurring once; the ten biggest clones make up around 0.4%. Sequenced material: T cells isolated from PBMCs. These receptors came from a human donor in good health.

J is TRBJ1-1 and V is TRBV7-3; D is unclear. CDR1 is SGHTA and CDR2 is FQGTGA in the germline V gene. The CDR3 totals 13 residues. Trimming stripped 8 bases from V and 3 bases from J, with 13 bases between. The CDR3 spells CASSRSGHTEAFF. As DNA, the CDR3 is TGTGCCAGCTCCCGCTCGGGTCACACTGAAGCTTTCTTT.

The chain uses TRBV27 and TRBJ2-7; 9 bases match TRBD2. Germline CDR1 MNHEY, CDR2 SMNVEV (reference sequence). V dropped 3 bases and J dropped 3; count of bases not matched to a gene: 3. This CDR3 comprises 14 residues. The CDR3 nucleotides are TGTGCCAGCAGTTTTAGCGGGAGAATCTACGAGCAGTACTTC. Protein sequence: CASSFSGRIYEQYF.

The rearrangement joins TRBV29-1 to TRBJ1-1, with 7 bases aligning to TRBD1. J lost 2 bases, V lost 5 bases, and 5 bases had no gene match. Germline V CDR1 and CDR2: SQVTM, ANQGSEA. CDR3 length: 13 residues. The CDR3 spells CSVQTGLNTEAFF. The CDR3 DNA is TGCAGCGTTCAGACAGGGCTTAACACTGAAGCTTTCTTT.

The V gene is TRBV6-6, the J gene TRBJ1-2; 10 bases line up with TRBD1. CDR1 MNHNY and CDR2 SVGAGI come from the germline V gene (reference sequence). Losses at the gene ends were 7 bases for V and 7 bases for J; bases not matched to a gene: 9. CDR3 length: 14 amino acids. The CDR3 sequence is CASTHPGQGSGYTF. The DNA for the CDR3 is TGTGCCAGCACCCATCCGGGACAGGGGTCTGGCTACACCTTC.

The rearrangement links TRBV6-5 to TRBJ2-7; D is uncertain. This CDR3 spans 15 amino acids. Germline V lookup: CDR1 MNHEY, CDR2 SVGAGI. Trimming left V 2 bases short and J 0 bases short, with 11 bases between. CDR3 in DNA: TGTGCCAGCAGTTACGAGGCGGAGAGCTCCTACGAGCAGTACTTC. Its protein product is CASSYEAESSYEQYF.

V gene TRBV4-1 combines with J gene TRBJ1-2, with D tentatively TRBD1 (5 bases). CDR3 size: 16 residues. Germline CDR1 reads MGHRA; CDR2 reads YSYEKL. Trimming removed 0 bases at V and 1 base at J, with 12 bases between. The CDR3 coding sequence is TGCGCCAGCAGCCAAGACGAAGGGGTAGTTAACTATGGCTACACCTTC. Translation: CASSQDEGVVNYGYTF.

The chain recombines TRBV27 with TRBJ2-2, with D uncertain. Trimming stripped 3 bases from V and 6 bases from J, with 2 bases between. This CDR3 region has 11 residues. Germline CDR1 MNHEY, CDR2 SMNVEV (reference sequence). The CDR3 spells CASSFAGELFF. Written as DNA, the CDR3 is TGTGCCAGCAGTTTCGCCGGGGAGCTGTTTTTT.

The chain carries TRBV9 and TRBJ1-5; maybe TRBD1 (6 bases). Germline CDR1 reads SGDLS; CDR2 reads YYNGEE. The CDR3 has 14 amino acids. Trimming cost V 8 bases and J 0 bases, with 12 bases left between them. CDR3 coding DNA: TGTGCCAGTTCTCAGGGGAATAGCAATCAGCCCCAGCATTTT. It encodes CASSQGNSNQPQHF.

This sequence joins TRBV29-1 and TRBJ2-2; weak D call: TRBD2 (5 bases). The V gene lost 6 bases and the J gene lost 1 base, with 6 bases spanning the gap. The germline CDR1 and CDR2 sequences are SQVTM and ANQGSEA. This CDR3 contains 12 residues. CDR3 nucleotides: TGCAGCGTCAGCGGGAACACCGGGGAGCTGTTTTTT. Its protein is CSVSGNTGELFF.

CDR3 nucleotides: TGTGCCAGCAGCTCGACAGGTCCTTATGGCTACACCTTC. Translation gives CASSSTGPYGYTF. The rearrangement links TRBV7-9 to TRBJ1-2; tentatively, D is TRBD1 (6 bases). Per germline, CDR1 SEHNR and CDR2 FQNEAQ (reference sequence). V was pared by 4 bases and J by 5 bases, with 11 bases between. CDR3 length: 13 amino acids. Full variable domain (missing parts from reference TRBV7-9 and TRBJ1-2): DTGVSQNPRHKITKRGQNVTFRCDPISEHNRLYWYRQTLGQGPEFLTYFQNEAQLEKSRLLSDRFSAERPKGSFSTLEIQRTEQGDSAMYLCASSSTGPYGYTFGSGTRLTVV.

This chain uses TRBV5-5 with TRBJ2-2; TRBD1 matches at 8 bases. Germline V gene sequence: CDR1 SGHKS, CDR2 YYEKEE (reference sequence). Trimming at V came to 5 bases and at J to 0 bases, leaving 15 bases not matched to a gene. The CDR3 is made up of 19 amino acids. Here the CDR3 DNA reads TGTGCCAGCAGGAGAACAAGGACAGGGAACTACGCGAACACCGGGGAGCTGTTTTTT. Protein sequence: CASRRTRTGNYANTGELFF.

CDR3 region: CASSPGQVASYEQYF. The CDR3 DNA follows: TGTGCCAGCTCACCGGGACAGGTGGCATCCTACGAGCAGTACTTC. The gene calls are TRBV18 and TRBJ2-7; 8 nucleotides agree with TRBD1. V gave up 3 bases and J gave up 1 base; unmatched junction bases: 5. CDR1 KGHSH and CDR2 LQKENI come from the germline V gene. The CDR3 has 15 residues.

The rearrangement links TRBV5-5 to TRBJ2-5; tentatively, D is TRBD1 (6 bases). In germline, CDR1 is SGHKS, CDR2 YYEKEE (reference sequence). The CDR3 is 12 amino acids. Trimming cost V 4 bases and J 4 bases, with 8 bases left between them. In DNA form, the CDR3 reads TGTGCCAGCAGCCAGACAGGAGAGACCCAGTACTTC. This gives the protein CASSQTGETQYF.

This chain uses TRBV7-2 with TRBJ2-3, with 7 bases identical to TRBD2. This CDR3 has 14 amino acids. V was clipped by 2 bases and J by 1 base; unmatched bases: 0. Germline V CDR1 and CDR2: SGHTA, FQGNSA. The CDR3 region has the DNA TGTGCCAGCAGCTTACTAGCGGGCACAGATACGCAGTATTTT. Translating gives CASSLLAGTDTQYF.

This sequence joins TRBV5-1 and TRBJ2-3; TRBD1 matches at 9 bases. V lost 4 bases and J lost 4; bases outside the gene matches: 13. CDR3 size: 17 residues. The V gene's germline CDR1 is SGHRS and CDR2 YFSETQ. The CDR3 DNA follows: TGCGCCAGCAGCCTAACCACTACAGGGGGCGGGTCAGATACGCAGTATTTT. Encoded protein: CASSLTTTGGGSDTQYF.

The chain has TRBV7-2 and TRBJ2-7; 10 bases match TRBD2. Germline lookup yields CDR1 SGHTA and CDR2 FQGNSA. The length of the CDR3 is 14 residues. The J segment lost 3 bases and the V segment lost 7 bases, leaving 6 bases of the junction unmatched. CDR3 nucleotide sequence: TGTGCCAGCACCATAGGACTAGCGGACTACGAGCAGTACTTC. Translated: CASTIGLADYEQYF.

This chain uses TRBV7-9 with TRBJ2-1; 9 nucleotides line up with TRBD2. CDR1 and CDR2 (germline): SEHNR, FQNEAQ (reference sequence). The ends lost 2 bases at V and 1 base at J; junction bases unmatched: 0. The CDR3 totals 15 residues. CDR3 sequence: CASSLLAGSYNEQFF. CDR3 nucleotide sequence: TGTGCCAGCAGCTTACTAGCGGGATCCTACAATGAGCAGTTCTTC.

The rearrangement uses TRBV5-6 and TRBJ2-3; 10 nucleotides agree with TRBD2. Germline values: CDR1 SGHDT, CDR2 YYEEEE. This CDR3 comprises 17 residues. With V trimmed by 0 bases and J by 5 bases, 9 bases remained unmatched. Written as DNA, the CDR3 is TGTGCCAGCAGCTTGGGGGGTTTAGCGGGAGGCTTAGATACGCAGTATTTT. It translates to CASSLGGLAGGLDTQYF.

The gene calls are TRBV2 and TRBJ2-1; TRBD2 aligns across 10 bases. V trimming: 6 bases; J trimming: 2 bases; junction bases outside the gene matches: 22. The V gene's germline CDR1 is SNHLY and CDR2 FYNNEI. The CDR3 loop spans 21 amino acids. The CDR3 here is CASRQNPFLAGESRAYNEQFF. CDR3 DNA: TGTGCCAGCAGACAAAACCCTTTTCTAGCGGGAGAATCAAGGGCCTACAATGAGCAGTTCTTC. Full variable domain (outside the CDR3, taken from reference TRBV2 and TRBJ2-1): EPEVTQTPSHQVTQMGQEVILRCVPISNHLYFYWYRQILGQKVEFLVSFYNNEISEKSEIFDDQFSVERPDGSNFTLKIRSTKLEDSAMYFCASRQNPFLAGESRAYNEQFFGPGTRLTVL.

The genes are TRBV9 and TRBJ1-3; D is undetermined. Looked up from germline, CDR1 is SGDLS and CDR2 is YYNGEE. The CDR3 is 13 amino acids. V lost 3 bases to trimming and J lost 3 bases, with 7 bases between them. The CDR3 region is CASSERYGNTIYF. The DNA for the CDR3 is TGTGCCAGCAGCGAGCGATATGGAAACACCATATATTTT.